The rows below give T cell receptor beta chains drawn from one sample of a study of blood T cell repertoires in COVID-19. Sequenced by immunoSEQ multiplex PCR; TCRdb stores in-frame clones only, minus some. The sample records more than 65,000 clones, nearly 80% being singletons. Source material: peripheral blood. These receptor sequences come from a woman aged 55-70 years with acute or convalescent COVID-19. Both conserved end residues are part of each CDR3. The order of the fields is J gene, clone size, D gene, V gene, CDR3 protein, CDR3 DNA. A D gene is named only where the DNA matches it firmly. Size is stated for part of the rows, as once, few or many counts, or as a class when the clone is expanded.

J: TRBJ2-1
size: .
D: .
V: TRBV28
CDR3: CASRQGRIYNEQFF
DNA: TGTGCCAGCAGACAGGGACGGATTTACAATGAGCAGTTCTTC

J: TRBJ2-3
size: .
D: TRBD2
V: TRBV3-1/TRBV3-2
CDR3: CASSQATSGLDTQYF
DNA: TGTGCCAGCAGCCAAGCGACTAGCGGGCTGGATACGCAGTATTTT

J: TRBJ1-2
size: .
D: TRBD1
V: TRBV29-1
CDR3: CSVEGDLRDRGIYGYTF
DNA: TGCAGCGTTGAGGGAGACCTAAGGGACAGGGGAATCTATGGCTACACCTTC

J: TRBJ1-2
size: .
D: TRBD1
V: TRBV10-3
CDR3: CAIRGQGDEGYTF
DNA: TGTGCCATCAGGGGACAGGGGGACGAAGGCTACACCTTC

J: TRBJ1-1
size: .
D: .
V: TRBV5-5
CDR3: CASSLDPLGVEAFF
DNA: TGTGCCAGCAGCTTGGACCCGCTGGGCGTAGAAGCTTTCTTT

J: TRBJ1-5
size: few
D: .
V: TRBV5-6
CDR3: CASSFGPGGYQPQHF
DNA: TGTGCCAGCAGCTTCGGTCCAGGAGGCTATCAGCCCCAGCATTTT

J: TRBJ2-5
size: .
D: TRBD2
V: TRBV5-1
CDR3: CASSSGLAGQETQYF
DNA: TGCGCCAGCAGTTCGGGACTAGCGGGACAAGAGACCCAGTACTTC

J: TRBJ2-3
size: once
D: TRBD2
V: TRBV11-2
CDR3: CASSLVPAGGPGTDTQYF
DNA: TGTGCCAGCAGCTTAGTTCCAGCGGGGGGACCGGGGACAGATACGCAGTATTTT

J: TRBJ1-1
size: .
D: .
V: TRBV6-6
CDR3: CASSYSPGAEAFF
DNA: TGTGCCAGCAGTTACTCCCCAGGGGCTGAAGCTTTCTTT

J: TRBJ1-1
size: .
D: .
V: TRBV5-1
CDR3: CASSRQTSTITEAFF
DNA: TGCGCCAGCAGCCGACAGACATCCACCATCACTGAAGCTTTCTTT

J: TRBJ1-3
size: .
D: .
V: TRBV27
CDR3: CASTSPGNTIYF
DNA: TGTGCCAGCACTTCCCCTGGAAACACCATATATTTT

J: TRBJ1-5
size: medium-sized
D: .
V: TRBV19
CDR3: CASSIGGRDQPQHF
DNA: TGTGCCAGTAGTATTGGGGGGAGGGATCAGCCCCAGCATTTT

J: TRBJ1-1
size: .
D: TRBD1
V: TRBV2
CDR3: CASRGTGLGTEAFF
DNA: TGTGCCAGCAGGGGGACAGGCCTGGGCACTGAAGCTTTCTTT

J: TRBJ2-3
size: .
D: TRBD1
V: TRBV27
CDR3: CASSPRTGITDTQYF
DNA: TGTGCCAGCAGTCCACGGACAGGGATCACAGATACGCAGTATTTT

J: TRBJ2-2
size: .
D: .
V: TRBV4-3
CDR3: CASSLGANTGELFF
DNA: TGCGCCAGCAGCCTAGGGGCGAACACCGGGGAGCTGTTTTTT

J: TRBJ1-5
size: .
D: .
V: TRBV6-2/TRBV6-3
CDR3: CASSNSRGTQPQHF
DNA: TGTGCCAGCAGCAACAGCAGGGGTACTCAGCCCCAGCATTTT

J: TRBJ2-2
size: .
D: .
V: TRBV12-3/TRBV12-4
CDR3: CASSGLSPGELFF
DNA: TGTGCCAGCTCTGGACTGTCCCCCGGGGAGCTGTTTTTT

J: TRBJ1-2
size: .
D: TRBD1
V: TRBV2
CDR3: CASSGTGRQGYTF
DNA: TGTGCCAGCAGTGGGACAGGGCGTCAAGGCTACACCTTC

J: TRBJ1-5
size: .
D: TRBD1
V: TRBV6-1
CDR3: CASSVERTGGSQPQHF
DNA: TGTGCCAGCAGTGTAGAACGGACAGGGGGGAGTCAGCCCCAGCATTTT

J: TRBJ2-7
size: .
D: .
V: TRBV12-3/TRBV12-4
CDR3: CASSLYGYEQYF
DNA: TGTGCCAGCAGTTTATACGGTTACGAGCAGTACTTC

J: TRBJ2-3
size: .
D: TRBD2
V: TRBV11-3
CDR3: CASSSYGAGGRNTQYF
DNA: TGTGCCAGCAGCTCGTACGGAGCGGGGGGGCGGAATACGCAGTATTTT

J: TRBJ2-3
size: .
D: .
V: TRBV5-8
CDR3: CASRPGGAYTDTQYF
DNA: TGTGCCAGTCGCCCCGGCGGGGCCTACACAGATACGCAGTATTTT

J: TRBJ1-1
size: few
D: .
V: TRBV12-3/TRBV12-4
CDR3: CASGQGPEAFF
DNA: TGTGCCAGCGGCCAGGGCCCTGAAGCTTTCTTT

J: TRBJ2-1
size: .
D: .
V: TRBV3-1/TRBV3-2
CDR3: CASSQGYGGFLNEQFF
DNA: TGTGCCAGCAGCCAAGGGTATGGCGGCTTCCTCAATGAGCAGTTCTTC

J: TRBJ1-2
size: .
D: TRBD1
V: TRBV19
CDR3: CASNEVWDRDGYTF
DNA: TGTGCCAGTAACGAGGTCTGGGACAGGGATGGCTACACCTTC

J: TRBJ1-2
size: .
D: TRBD1
V: TRBV29-1
CDR3: CSVRAGGGGYTF
DNA: TGCAGCGTTAGAGCAGGGGGCGGTGGCTACACCTTC

J: TRBJ2-1
size: .
D: TRBD2
V: TRBV28
CDR3: CASNKSGTSGGLGREQFF
DNA: TGTGCCAGCAACAAGTCCGGGACTAGCGGGGGGCTGGGTCGTGAGCAGTTCTTC

J: TRBJ1-5
size: .
D: .
V: TRBV24-1
CDR3: CATSSGGNQPQHF
DNA: TGTGCCACCAGTTCAGGTGGCAATCAGCCCCAGCATTTT

J: TRBJ1-1
size: .
D: TRBD1
V: TRBV7-9
CDR3: CASKLTGGAGAFF
DNA: TGTGCCAGCAAATTAACAGGGGGCGCCGGGGCTTTCTTT

J: TRBJ2-7
size: .
D: TRBD1
V: TRBV27
CDR3: CASSFGTGGFEQYF
DNA: TGTGCCAGCAGTTTTGGGACAGGGGGTTTCGAGCAGTACTTC

J: TRBJ2-3
size: .
D: TRBD1
V: TRBV9
CDR3: CASSAYPDRGIEDTQYF
DNA: TGTGCCAGCAGCGCATATCCAGACAGGGGAATAGAAGATACGCAGTATTTT

J: TRBJ2-4
size: once
D: TRBD2
V: TRBV28
CDR3: CASSQGLAGGAKNIQYF
DNA: TGTGCCAGCAGCCAGGGACTAGCGGGGGGAGCCAAAAACATTCAGTACTTC

J: TRBJ2-3
size: .
D: TRBD1
V: TRBV5-1
CDR3: CASSLGQVQDTQYF
DNA: TGCGCCAGCAGCTTAGGACAGGTTCAAGATACGCAGTATTTT

J: TRBJ2-5
size: once
D: TRBD2
V: TRBV28
CDR3: CASSFNGRGQETQYF
DNA: TGTGCCAGCAGTTTCAATGGGAGGGGCCAAGAGACCCAGTACTTC

J: TRBJ2-2
size: .
D: TRBD2
V: TRBV5-6
CDR3: CASSLSGALTGELFF
DNA: TGTGCCAGCAGCTTGAGCGGGGCCCTCACCGGGGAGCTGTTTTTT

J: TRBJ1-3
size: .
D: TRBD1
V: TRBV5-1
CDR3: CASSLEGANTIYF
DNA: TGCGCCAGCAGCTTGGAGGGGGCGAACACCATATATTTT

J: TRBJ1-5
size: .
D: .
V: TRBV5-1
CDR3: CASSPLGAQPQHF
DNA: TGCGCCAGCAGCCCCCTAGGGGCTCAGCCCCAGCATTTT

J: TRBJ1-1
size: .
D: .
V: TRBV29-1
CDR3: CSVSLNTEAFF
DNA: TGCAGCGTTTCTCTGAACACTGAAGCTTTCTTT

J: TRBJ2-1
size: .
D: TRBD2
V: TRBV19
CDR3: CASSILAGVEQFF
DNA: TGTGCCAGTAGTATTTTAGCGGGGGTAGAGCAGTTCTTC

J: TRBJ2-1
size: .
D: TRBD1
V: TRBV2
CDR3: CASEGTGVYNEQFF
DNA: TGTGCCAGCGAAGGGACAGGGGTCTACAATGAGCAGTTCTTC

J: TRBJ1-2
size: .
D: .
V: TRBV21-1
CDR3: CASSKRRADRVSGGYTF
DNA: TGTGCCAGCAGCAAAAGGCGAGCGGACAGGGTATCGGGTGGCTACACCTTC

J: TRBJ1-1
size: .
D: .
V: TRBV5-1
CDR3: CASSGVEGGNTEAFF
DNA: TGCGCCAGCAGCGGCGTCGAGGGCGGGAACACTGAAGCTTTCTTT

J: TRBJ1-1
size: once
D: .
V: TRBV13
CDR3: CASSHTGGSEAFF
DNA: TGTGCCAGCAGCCATACAGGCGGGAGTGAAGCTTTCTTT

J: TRBJ2-3
size: .
D: TRBD2
V: TRBV5-1
CDR3: CASSLAIGGASTDTQYF
DNA: TGCGCCAGCAGCTTGGCTATCGGGGGGGCTAGCACAGATACGCAGTATTTT

J: TRBJ1-3
size: .
D: TRBD1
V: TRBV19
CDR3: CASHTTPGQGWNTIYF
DNA: TGTGCCAGCCATACAACCCCGGGACAGGGGTGGAACACCATATATTTT

J: TRBJ1-3
size: .
D: .
V: TRBV9
CDR3: CASSVAGWSGNTIYF
DNA: TGTGCCAGCAGCGTAGCGGGTTGGAGTGGAAACACCATATATTTT

J: TRBJ2-1
size: once
D: .
V: TRBV23-1
CDR3: CASSQSSQGEQFF
DNA: TGCGCCAGCAGTCAATCCTCCCAGGGTGAGCAGTTCTTC

J: TRBJ1-2
size: .
D: .
V: TRBV6-2/TRBV6-3
CDR3: CASSYEATYGYTF
DNA: TGTGCCAGCAGTTACGAGGCCACTTATGGCTACACCTTC

J: TRBJ1-1
size: .
D: .
V: TRBV4-2
CDR3: CASSQRVSTEAFF
DNA: TGTGCCAGCAGCCAACGGGTCTCCACTGAAGCTTTCTTT

J: TRBJ1-5
size: .
D: TRBD1
V: TRBV7-7
CDR3: CASSPGTGYSNQPQHF
DNA: TGTGCTAGCAGCCCAGGGACAGGGTATAGCAATCAGCCCCAGCATTTT

J: TRBJ1-2
size: once
D: TRBD1
V: TRBV5-1
CDR3: CASSLDREYGYTF
DNA: TGCGCCAGCAGTTTGGACAGGGAATATGGCTACACCTTC